The TCR beta chain described here comes from a study of blood T cell repertoires in COVID-19. Overall study: Whether acute or convalescent, the COVID-19 samples came from the United States, Italy and Spain. Sources were T cells, B-cell-depleted T cells, or PBMCs; the material itself was cDNA or gDNA.

Per the original methods: Scientists estimated how many nucleated cells there were by amplifying reference gene primers. Repertoires were generated with immunoSEQ multiplex PCR, while TCRdb's copy carries only in-frame clones and drops some. That table gives V, J and clone size, and the DNA gave D and trimming. The repertoire holds around 200,000 clones, more than 70% seen once, with around 7.9% in the top ten. The source is a man in his forties with active or convalescent COVID-19. Sequencing input: peripheral blood.

This chain's CDR3 is CASSQETGGRSVYGYTF. The CDR3 bases are TGCGCCAGCAGCCAAGAGACAGGGGGAAGGTCGGTTTATGGCTACACCTTC. The chain carries TRBV4-3 and TRBJ1-2; 9 bases match TRBD1. This CDR3 contains 17 residues. The J segment lost 5 bases and the V segment lost 0 bases, leaving 10 bases of the junction unmatched. CDR1 and CDR2 from the germline V gene are LGHNA and YSLEER.